A single sample is the source of the 27 T cell receptor beta chains below, sequenced in a study of cytomegalovirus exposure and HLA in healthy donors. The method was immunoSEQ multiplex PCR; TCRdb's version includes in-frame clones alone and lacks a portion of them. The data show 71,000 or so clones, about 95% seen once. Sequencing used PBMCs. These receptors originate from a woman between 18 and 30 years old in good health and CMV-seronegative.

This sequence joins TRBV19 and TRBJ1-1; a weak D match, TRBD1 (5 bases). The CDR3 length is 14 residues. CDR1 is LNHDA and CDR2 is SQIVND in the germline V gene (reference sequence). V was clipped by 4 bases and J by 1 base, with 10 bases between them. CDR3 region: CASSTHRKNTEAFF. The CDR3 DNA sequence: TGTGCCAGTAGTACTCACAGGAAGAACACTGAAGCTTTCTTT.

The V call is TRBV7-2, the J call TRBJ2-3; no definite D call. The germline gives CDR1 SGHTA, CDR2 FQGNSA. The CDR3 has 15 amino acids. V lost 6 bases, J lost 2 bases, and 15 bases lay in between. The CDR3 here is CASRRSSGLTDTQYF. The CDR3 DNA reads as TGTGCCAGCAGGAGATCCAGTGGGCTCACAGATACGCAGTATTTT.

The rearrangement links TRBV28 to TRBJ2-4; 9 bases map to TRBD1. The V segment lost 5 bases and the J segment 9 bases; nucleotides outside the gene matches: 5. CDR1 and CDR2 from the germline V gene are MDHEN and SYDVKM. The CDR3 consists of 13 residues. DNA for the CDR3: TGTGCCAGCAGTCGGGGACAGGGTGGCATTCAGTACTTC. Its translation is CASSRGQGGIQYF.

The chain links TRBV6-5 to TRBJ1-1; D is ambiguous. Germline V CDR1 and CDR2: MNHEY, SVGAGI. CDR3 length: 15 residues. V was clipped by 1 base and J by 1 base, with 10 bases between them. The CDR3 spells CASSYFRGQNTEAFF. In nucleotides, the CDR3 is TGTGCCAGCAGTTACTTTCGGGGTCAGAACACTGAAGCTTTCTTT.

This rearrangement joins TRBV7-3 to TRBJ2-3; 7 positions agree with TRBD1. The V gene's germline CDR1 is SGHTA and CDR2 FQGTGA. V shed 3 bases and J 0 bases; nucleotides not matched to a gene: 9. There are 17 residues in the CDR3. In DNA form, the CDR3 reads TGTGCCAGCAGCTTTTCCTTGGACAGGTCTAGCACAGATACGCAGTATTTT. Protein sequence: CASSFSLDRSSTDTQYF. Combining the CDR3 with reference TRBV7-3 and TRBJ2-3 gives the whole variable domain GAGVSQTPSNKVTEKGKYVELRCDPISGHTALYWYRQSLGQGPEFLIYFQGTGAADDSGLPNDRFFAVRPEGSVSTLKIQRTERGDSAVYLCASSFSLDRSSTDTQYFGPGTRLTVL.

V is TRBV5-6 and J is TRBJ1-3; D is undetermined. The germline CDR1 and CDR2 sequences are SGHDT and YYEEEE. Trimming took 4 bases from V and 0 from J, leaving 17 bases between them. The CDR3 consists of 17 residues. The DNA for the CDR3 is TGTGCCAGCAGCGAGGCTCGGAGGGCCCGCTCTGGAAACACCATATATTTT. As protein: CASSEARRARSGNTIYF.

The chain uses TRBV6-1 and TRBJ2-7, with 8 positions matching TRBD1. The CDR3 is 15 residues long. V gave up 2 bases and J gave up 5 bases; unmatched junction bases: 8. Germline V gene data show CDR1 as MNHNS and CDR2 as SASEGT. The CDR3 coding sequence is TGTGCCAGCAGTGAAATCAGGACAGGGTACCACGAGCAGTACTTC. Its translation: CASSEIRTGYHEQYF.

The gene calls are TRBV7-3 and TRBJ2-1, with 8 bases that match TRBD2. Looked up from germline, CDR1 is SGHTA and CDR2 is FQGTGA. V dropped 1 base and J dropped 8; count of bases not matched to a gene: 10. This CDR3 contains 16 residues. The DNA for the CDR3 is TGTGCCAGCAGCTTAATTGGGACTAGGAGGGTGGATGAGCAGTTCTTC. Translating it yields CASSLIGTRRVDEQFF.

V usage is TRBV2 and J usage is TRBJ1-5; no reliable D call. The CDR3 has 14 residues. V was trimmed by 1 base and J by 9 bases, leaving 13 bases between them. The germline V gene has CDR1 SNHLY and CDR2 FYNNEI. DNA of the CDR3: TGTGCCAGCAGTGAAGGTTCAGGTTTGCTGCCCCAGCATTTT. It specifies CASSEGSGLLPQHF.

This chain uses TRBV19 with TRBJ1-4; 7 bases line up with TRBD1. With 1 base clipped from V and 11 bases from J, the junction kept 7 bases outside the gene matches. The CDR3 is 14 amino acids. Germline V gives CDR1 LNHDA, CDR2 SQIVND (reference sequence). The CDR3 DNA is TGTGCCAGTAGTATAGGCGGGACAGAAGGTAAACTGTTTTTT. Translation: CASSIGGTEGKLFF.

This clone was observed a handful of times. The chain recombines TRBV6-5 with TRBJ1-5, with a tentative D call TRBD1 (6 bases). CDR3 length: 14 residues. The V gene lost 6 bases and the J gene lost 5 bases, with 14 bases spanning the gap. Germline V gene sequence: CDR1 MNHEY, CDR2 SVGAGI. CDR3 bases: TGTGCCAGCAGCTTAACAGGGTTAGATCAGCCCCAGCATTTT. Protein sequence: CASSLTGLDQPQHF.

V usage is TRBV7-8 and J usage is TRBJ1-5; D gene ambiguous. This CDR3 region has 16 residues. Trimming pared 1 base from V and 2 bases from J, leaving 12 bases between. CDR1 and CDR2 from the germline V gene are SGHVS and FQNEAQ. CDR3 residues: CASSLDVGVGNQPQHF. In DNA form, the CDR3 reads TGTGCCAGCAGCTTAGATGTCGGGGTTGGCAATCAGCCCCAGCATTTT.

The chain couples TRBV4-1 to TRBJ1-3, with D possibly TRBD1 on 5 matching bases. Germline values: CDR1 MGHRA, CDR2 YSYEKL. CDR3 length: 17 amino acids. V was pared by 1 base and J by 0 bases, with 13 bases between. The CDR3 DNA sequence: TGCGCCAGCAGCCAAGGGTCCTGGACATACTCTGGAAACACCATATATTTT. This translates into CASSQGSWTYSGNTIYF.

This chain uses TRBV11-2 with TRBJ2-3, with TRBD1 identical over 8 bases. Germline CDR1 SGHAT, CDR2 FQNNGV. CDR3 length: 17 residues. V was pared by 6 bases and J by 5 bases, with 16 bases of the junction left unmatched. This chain's CDR3 is CASRTYQVAGGLDTQYF. The CDR3 DNA reads as TGTGCCAGCAGAACATATCAGGTGGCAGGGGGCCTAGATACGCAGTATTTT.

This clone is a singleton in its sample. V is TRBV28 and J is TRBJ1-5; 10 nucleotides align to TRBD1. Germline CDR1 reads MDHEN; CDR2 reads SYDVKM. J gave up 5 bases and V 5 bases, and 6 bases lay outside the gene matches. CDR3 length: 15 amino acids. The CDR3 loop reads CASSATGGSDQPQHF. The CDR3 DNA is TGTGCCAGCAGTGCGACAGGGGGCAGCGATCAGCCCCAGCATTTT.

The chain recombines TRBV7-9 with TRBJ1-1; tentative D call: TRBD1 (6 bases). The germline gives CDR1 SEHNR, CDR2 FQNEAQ (reference sequence). The CDR3 is made up of 15 amino acids. The V end was cut by 5 bases, the J end by 1 base, with 14 bases between. The CDR3 loop reads CASSELQGSNTEAFF. DNA of the CDR3: TGTGCCAGCAGCGAATTACAGGGTTCGAACACTGAAGCTTTCTTT.

The V and J genes are TRBV29-1 and TRBJ2-1, with D tentatively TRBD2 (7 bases). CDR3 size: 15 residues. Germline V gene data show CDR1 as SQVTM and CDR2 as ANQGSEA. Trimming took off 7 bases at V and 2 bases at J, with 18 bases between the two ends. The CDR3 nucleotides are TGCAGCGCCCTAGGGGGGGCGTCAACCTACAATGAGCAGTTCTTC. Translated: CSALGGASTYNEQFF.

The rearrangement links TRBV4-2 to TRBJ2-1, with 9 positions matching TRBD2. Germline CDR1 reads LGHNA; CDR2 reads YNFKEQ. V lost 0 bases to trimming and J lost 10 bases; unmatched junction nucleotides: 1. The CDR3 runs to 13 residues. The CDR3 sequence is CASSQDLAGEQFF. The CDR3 DNA sequence: TGTGCCAGCAGCCAAGATCTAGCGGGGGAGCAGTTCTTC.

The genes are TRBV4-2 and TRBJ2-7; 7 nucleotides agree with TRBD2. Unmatched junction bases numbered 9, after V lost 0 bases and J lost 7 bases. This CDR3 region has 15 residues. Germline V gene sequence: CDR1 LGHNA, CDR2 YNFKEQ. The CDR3 sequence is CASSQEGGRGREQYF. The CDR3 coding sequence is TGTGCCAGCAGCCAAGAAGGCGGGAGAGGGAGGGAGCAGTACTTC.

The CDR3 DNA is TGCGCCAGCAGCCTTGGCCCGGGACAGGGGCTTAACTATGGCTACACCTTC. Its translation is CASSLGPGQGLNYGYTF. J is TRBJ1-2 and V is TRBV4-3; TRBD1 aligns across 10 bases. V trimming: 4 bases; J trimming: 1 base; junction bases outside the gene matches: 9. Germline CDR1 reads LGHNA; CDR2 reads YSLEER. This CDR3 comprises 17 residues.

The gene calls are TRBV2 and TRBJ1-2, with D possibly matching TRBD1 (5 bases). V lost 3 bases and J 10 bases, leaving 12 bases between the germline ends. Germline assignment: CDR1 SNHLY and CDR2 FYNNEI. The length of the CDR3 is 12 residues. CDR3 in amino acids: CASSEGSGPYTF. Written as DNA, the CDR3 is TGTGCCAGCAGTGAGGGGTCAGGGCCCTACACCTTC.

The chain carries TRBV28 and TRBJ1-5; D call uncertain. V was pared by 5 bases and J by 4 bases, with 18 bases between. CDR3 length: 16 amino acids. Germline V CDR1 and CDR2: MDHEN, SYDVKM. The CDR3 region is CASSGLAGRQNQPQHF. The CDR3 DNA reads as TGTGCCAGCAGTGGACTGGCGGGGAGGCAAAATCAGCCCCAGCATTTT.

The chain joins TRBV19 to TRBJ1-2, with D perhaps matching TRBD1 (6 bases). The CDR3 is made up of 11 amino acids. The V end was cut by 7 bases, the J end by 5 bases, with 8 bases between. Germline CDR1 is LNHDA and CDR2 is SQIVND (reference sequence). The CDR3 region has the DNA TGTGCCAGTAAGGGGGAGTATGGCTACACCTTC. Its translation is CASKGEYGYTF.

The chain employs TRBV2 and TRBJ1-1; maybe TRBD1 (6 bases). CDR3 size: 13 residues. Germline CDR1 and CDR2: SNHLY and FYNNEI. Trimming cost V 5 bases and J 8 bases, with 15 bases left between them. Written as DNA, the CDR3 is TGTGCCAGCAGTAACGCCGGGACAATGGAAGCTTTCTTT. Translation gives CASSNAGTMEAFF.

This sequence joins TRBV27 and TRBJ2-7; possible D gene TRBD2, 5 bases. V gave up 8 bases and J gave up 2 bases, with 10 bases separating them. This CDR3 spans 12 amino acids. Germline lookup yields CDR1 MNHEY and CDR2 SMNVEV (reference sequence). The CDR3 loop reads CASASKTYEQYF. For the CDR3, the DNA is TGTGCCAGCGCTAGCAAGACCTACGAGCAGTACTTC.

The chain carries TRBV5-6 and TRBJ2-3, with 7 bases matching TRBD1. The CDR3 runs to 16 residues. CDR1 SGHDT and CDR2 YYEEEE come from the germline V gene. J gave up 3 bases and V 2 bases, and 9 bases lay outside the gene matches. The CDR3 bases are TGTGCCAGCAGCTTCGGAATACAGGGGACGACAGATACGCAGTATTTT. Encoded protein: CASSFGIQGTTDTQYF.

The chain recombines TRBV5-6 with TRBJ2-7; tentatively, D is TRBD1 (6 bases). The CDR3 is made up of 13 amino acids. Trimming removed 4 bases at V and 1 base at J, with 9 bases between. Germline-derived CDR1 and CDR2 are SGHDT and YYEEEE. The chain's CDR3 is CASSLGQSYEQYF. The CDR3 DNA sequence: TGTGCCAGCAGCCTCGGACAGTCCTACGAGCAGTACTTC.